This T cell receptor beta chain emerged from a study of Ad26.COV2.S vaccination and SARS-CoV-2 variants. Whole-study context: Administration of Ad26.COV2.S was intramuscular, either once or twice 56 days apart.

The germline gives CDR1 MNHEY, CDR2 SVGEGT. V was pared by 6 bases and J by 4 bases, with 13 bases between. The CDR3 loop spans 14 amino acids. This clone has ten or more counts. Its antigen is unknown. The sample's treatment: around 19 received Ad26.COV2.S at low or high dose, single or two shots; about 5 received placebo; per-sample allocation not given. It was on day 63 after the first vaccine or placebo injection that samples were taken. An Ad26 vector expressing Wuhan-strain SARS-CoV-2 spike constituted the vaccine. Clones were read by immunoSEQ multiplex PCR, and TCRdb kept only the in-frame ones, dropping some. In the table there are 300,000 to 400,000 clones, around four fifths of which are singletons. Study conclusions and caveats: Substantial breadth was reported for post-vaccination spike-specific CD8+ and CD4+ T cells.

The clonotype originates from a person aged 18-60 years who received the Ad26.COV2.S COVID-19 vaccine or a placebo. The sample here was peripheral blood, taken in a trial of Ad26.COV2.S vaccine versus placebo. This chain joins TRBV6-2 or TRBV6-3 and TRBJ1-5, with D unresolved. CDR3 DNA sequence: TGTGCCAGCAGGTACATTAAGAGAAATCAGCCCCAGCATTTT. This sequence encodes CASRYIKRNQPQHF.